The sequence of this T cell receptor (beta chain) was determined in a study of liver allograft versus peripheral blood T cells. Overall study context: Hepatic allograft T cell receptor repertoires were evaluated relative to those present in recipients' peripheral blood. General study points: Intragraft T cell receptor repertoires of liver allografts were reported to differ from peripheral blood repertoires.

TCRdb reprocessed the reads with MiXCR, giving one entry per CDR3 protein. The sample lists 6,600 or so distinct CDR3 sequences, approximately 15% occurring once. This clonotype rates as medium-sized. What it recognizes is unknown. The CDR3 length is 14 residues. From germline, CDR1 is SGDLS and CDR2 YYNGEE. Trimming took 3 bases from V and 6 from J; bases not matched to a gene: 3. The sequence was collected from a human patient who had a liver transplant. Part of the T cell pool may stem from the graft donor. The chain employs TRBV9 and TRBJ2-2; 9 nucleotides agree with TRBD2. The CDR3 coding sequence is TGTGCCAGCAGCGCCCGACTAGCGGCCGGGGAGCTGTTTTTT. Residues: CASSARLAAGELFF.